The present TCR beta chain was sequenced within a study of cytomegalovirus exposure and HLA in healthy donors. The CDR3 sequence is 16 residues long. The germline V gene encodes CDR1 SGHAT and CDR2 FQNNGV. V shed 0 bases and J 9 bases; nucleotides not matched to a gene: 9. The PCR had 60 Vbeta and 13 Jbeta primers. Sequencing used immunoSEQ multiplex PCR; TCRdb keeps in-frame clones, though not all of them. The table shows approximately 140,000 clones, with roughly four fifths occurring only once. The genes are TRBV11-2 and TRBJ2-7; 12 bases are shared with TRBD1. Input material: PBMCs. This TCR derives from a woman aged 45 to 65 in good health and CMV-seronegative. In DNA, the CDR3 is TGTGCCAGCAGCTTAGACCGGGACAGGGGGCAAGTATGGCAGTACTTC. This codes for CASSLDRDRGQVWQYF.